This T cell receptor (beta chain) originates from a study of cytomegalovirus exposure and HLA in healthy donors (dated by TCRdb to the late 2010s). Study-wide context: According to an earlier analysis of a few hundred of the donors, about 179 million T cells yielded 117 million unique TCR beta sequences and about 300 Gb of sequence data. In a later analysis, previously published TCR beta repertoires from 666 donors were re-analyzed and high-resolution HLA genotyping was added so that TCR occurrence patterns could be studied. Of the 300 to 400 genotyped donors, approximately 82% fell in the genetic ancestry cluster associated with self-reported Caucasian donors. Among a few hundred genotyped donors of the cohort, an average of 235,054 unique TCR beta nucleotide sequences were sequenced per donor, about a sixth of them non-productive. In a later genetic analysis, genome-wide SNP genotypes for about three fifths of the roughly 670 donors were used, and that subset was treated as a discovery cohort. A separate validation cohort of about 110 different subjects was used in addition to the roughly 720-subject first cohort. Every repertoire in the discovery cohort had been generated on one and the same sequencing platform. Using immunosequencing, the study profiled T cell repertoires from 500 to 800 subjects and related those repertoires to cytomegalovirus serostatus. The study combined high-throughput TCR immunosequencing, statistical association of individual TCRs with disease status, and machine learning to predict cytomegalovirus infection status. The aim of the study was to test whether cataloging public T cell receptors could identify signatures of past pathogen exposure. HLA typing included class I and class II loci at four-digit resolution. A handful of DR-DQ haplotypes were treated as single units for association and clustering because of strong linkage in the cohort. Around 300 gigabases of sequencing data and 70 million to 100 million unique TCR sequences were included in an early release covering under 650 HLA-typed donors. The later analysis used no new phenotypic data to find candidate immune exposures, relying instead on TCR beta sequences and their occurrence across donors. The number of typed donors differed by locus: about 620-640 for A, B, C, DRB1 and DQB1; about 520 for DQA1; 600 to 610 for DPA1; and roughly 450 for DPB1. Alongside the repertoire data, information on donor age, sex, ethnicity and CMV serostatus was compiled. To decide whether each TCR beta V gene segment behaved as functional or pseudogenic, an earlier analysis of approximately 590 of the donors relied on high-throughput TCR beta sequencing.

The cohort comprised hundreds of healthy bone marrow donors. Cohort members were all nominally healthy when sampled, although unrecorded immune exposures were likely present. The donor tested CMV seronegative and was one of the 352 seronegative cohort members. Every donor gave a peripheral blood sample, and the peripheral blood mononuclear cells from that sample were used for TCR beta sequencing. The Qiagen DNeasy Blood Extraction Kit was used to extract genomic DNA from the blood cell samples. As concerns this clone: There is no known antigen for this receptor. Nothing much larger sits one base from this clone, and base qualities are not available.

Here is what the overall study found, with its caveats: Correlated functional status among segregating V segments might reflect linkage disequilibrium, but an unknown experimental factor could not be ruled out. A further reported finding was that TCR beta sequences accurately predicted the HLA-A and HLA-B alleles for most subjects in the first cohort. Roughly uniform sequencing depth across donors was assumed in presence/absence analyses, although this assumption may not hold. Over 15 rarely observed V segments, including chromosome 9 orphons, were excluded from the earlier analysis of about 500 of the donors because counts were too low. The cohort was sequenced for TCR beta chains only, and without alpha or paired-chain data the features that could be detected were limited. According to the authors, the approach could potentially be generalized to other disease states and immunological phenotypes. Specific HLA alleles were associated with about 17,000 TCR beta sequences at a false discovery rate of 0.05 in a later analysis. V-gene and J-gene trimming of TCR beta chains was associated with a missense DCLRE1C variant in a later genetic analysis, and the association was replicated in an independent cohort. In a later analysis, HLA-associated TCR beta chains were found to be more clonally expanded and to have lower generation probabilities than equally common non-associated chains. The study gave a list of 150 to 200 TCR beta chains associated with cytomegalovirus. In vitro tests confirmed that three of the cytomegalovirus-associated TCR beta chains recognize cytomegalovirus antigens. Strong co-occurrence of HLA alleles, especially DR and DQ, made assigning TCR associations to individual alleles difficult. According to a later genetic analysis, donors in an Asian-associated ancestry cluster had fewer N-insertions in productive TCRs than the approximately 610-donor mean. In a later analysis, most CMV-associated TCR beta chains were found to appear HLA-restricted, with HLA associations seemingly driven largely by CMV exposure. In a later analysis, TCR association rates were found to vary across HLA loci, with the most associated TCRs seen for DRB1 alleles and the fewest for HLA-C alleles. Immune exposure information for the cohort was limited to CMV serostatus. Most TCR sequences were observed very rarely across donors, whereas some public TCRs were present in many individuals. Because some donors lacked HLA typing at each locus, the association tests relied only on the typed subset. Because the 87-base-pair reads could not distinguish some IMGT-functional V segments, including TRBV6-2 and TRBV6-3, those segments were excluded. The sequencing pipeline was judged likely to have produced a cluster of highly shared sequence variants as a technical artifact. In a later analysis, several top co-occurrence clusters were reported to appear linked to parvovirus B19, influenza, CMV and Epstein-Barr virus. An earlier analysis of some 590 of the donors showed that most TCR beta V segments appeared in productive rearrangements either about 90% or about 30% of the time, which broadly matched IMGT annotations. The classifier was reported to diagnose cytomegalovirus status with high specificity and sensitivity in both the original cohort and the validation cohort.

The library was produced with the immunoSEQ multiplex PCR assay. The multiplex PCR relied on a mix of 60 forward primers for TCR Vbeta segments and 13 reverse primers for TCR Jbeta segments. A multiplex PCR assay on genomic DNA amplified the CDR3 region of rearranged TCR beta genes. The Illumina HiSeq System was used to sequence the amplified TCR beta libraries as 87-base-pair reads. As for the original processing: A later analysis counted some 74 million unique TCR beta chains across the 500 to 850 repertoires, and some 11 million of these chains were shared by at least two donors. Raw reads were error-corrected and collapsed into unique sequences with a nearest-neighbor algorithm that merged closely related sequences to remove PCR and sequencing errors. Alignment of CDR3 sequences to IMGT reference sequences was used to assign V, D and J gene segments. For a sequence to be retained, a match of at least six nucleotides was required to both a V gene segment and a J gene segment. A rearrangement was called productive if the CDR3 had no stop codons and remained in frame with V and J, and every other rearrangement was called non-productive. Following IMGT convention, CDR3 was defined as the stretch from the second conserved V-encoded cysteine to the conserved J-encoded phenylalanine. The earlier analysis of 450 to 750 of the donors excluded any sequence lacking an unambiguous match to a single V gene segment. In an earlier analysis of 587 of the donors, V segments were called functional above 56.7% productive rearrangements and were called segregating when the between-donor standard deviation exceeded 5%. To diagnose cytomegalovirus status from the catalog of TCR beta chain sequences, a statistical classification framework was built. A later analysis assigned V and J genes by comparing TCR nucleotide sequences with IMGT/GENE-DB human TR gene sequences. In a later analysis, CDR3 sequences and most-parsimonious VDJ recombination scenarios were assigned using the TCRdist pipeline. A later analysis defined each TCR beta chain by its CDR3 amino acid sequence plus V-gene family, and excluded reads lacking a unique V-gene family. To address suspected cross-contamination and a sequencing artifact, a later analysis removed 450 to 700 highly shared, low-generation-probability nucleotide sequences. In a later analysis, a clonal expansion index for each public chain was calculated from normalized within-repertoire ranks of inferred template counts. In a later analysis, generation probabilities were computed using a VDJ recombination model fitted to out-of-frame rearrangements, and the results were checked against IGoR. Hypergeometric tests were used in a later analysis to score TCR-TCR, TCR-HLA and TCR-CMV co-occurrence, with a repertoire-size bias correction applied to the TCR pairs. A later analysis estimated false discovery rates by permuting HLA or CMV assignments 20 times. In a later analysis, co-occurring TCRs were grouped using DBSCAN, and TCRdist sequence similarity was added for clustering within HLA-allele-positive subsets. Co-occurrence clustering excluded repertoires with fewer than 30,000 or more than 120,000 public chains, plus five with anomalous nucleotide sharing. The clones in this table, taken by TCRdb from immuneACCESS, are in-frame only. Not every clone is retained; where verified, under half of the shortfall comes from an unresolved V gene, and the cause of the rest is unknown. That table furnishes V, J and clone size, whereas the DNA furnished D and trimming. This sample lists approximately 210,000 clones; roughly 85% were detected once. 1.5% to 2% of the sample goes to the ten largest clones.

The CDR3 has 15 amino acids, counting the end cysteine and phenylalanine. Only the CDR3 region is kept as DNA, spanning 45 bases read in frame from base 1. V trim: 5 bases; J trim: 3 bases; unmatched bases: 6. Per the germline V gene (reference sequence), SEHNR is the CDR1 and FQNEAQ is the CDR2. The chain was built from TRBV7-9 and TRBJ2-7; TRBD2 lines up with 11 middle nucleotides. This TCR derives from a male donor in good health and CMV-seronegative. Material for sequencing was PBMCs. The CDR3: CASSPTSGSGYEQYF. The sequenced DNA: TGTGCCAGCAGCCCAACTAGCGGGAGTGGCTACGAGCAGTACTTC.